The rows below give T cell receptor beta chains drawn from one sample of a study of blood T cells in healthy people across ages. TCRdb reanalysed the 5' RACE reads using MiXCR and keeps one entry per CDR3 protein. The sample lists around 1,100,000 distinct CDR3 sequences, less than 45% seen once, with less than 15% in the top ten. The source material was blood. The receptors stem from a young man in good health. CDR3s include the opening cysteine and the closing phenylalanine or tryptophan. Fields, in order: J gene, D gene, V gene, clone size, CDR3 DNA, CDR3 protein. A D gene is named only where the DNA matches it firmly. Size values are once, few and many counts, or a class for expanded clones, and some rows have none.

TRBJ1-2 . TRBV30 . TGTGCCTGGAGCCCCGATAGGGGGGCGGCCTATGGCTACACCTTC CAWSPDRGAAYGYTF
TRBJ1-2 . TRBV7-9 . . CAMDPNYGCTF
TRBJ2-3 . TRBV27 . TGTGCCAGCAGTCATACCACAGATACGCAGTATTTT CASSHTTDTQYF
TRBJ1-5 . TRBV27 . TGTGCCAGCAGTTTAGTGACCAATCAGCCCCAGCATTTT CASSLVTNQPQHF
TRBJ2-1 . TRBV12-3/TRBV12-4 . TGTGCCAGCAGATACCCAGGGTACAATGAGCAGTTCTTC CASRYPGYNEQFF
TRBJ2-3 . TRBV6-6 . TGTGCCAGCAGTTACGGGGGGACGAACACAGATACGCAGTATTTT CASSYGGTNTDTQYF
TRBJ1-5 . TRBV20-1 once TGCAGTGCTATCCTCCCCGGGGGGTTCAATCAGCCCCAGCATTTT CSAILPGGFNQPQHF
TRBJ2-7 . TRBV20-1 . TGCAGTGCTAGTAGTGGCCGGGAAATGTCCTACGAGCAGTACTTC CSASSGREMSYEQYF
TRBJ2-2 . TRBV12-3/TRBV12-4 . TGTGCCACCAGTTTCCCCTCGGGACACTCAGCTGACCCTGACACCGGGCAGCTGTTTTTT CATSFPSGHSADPDTGQLFF
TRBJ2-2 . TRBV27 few TGTGCCAGCAGTTCCCTTAGGGAGTGGGGAACCGGGGAGCTGTTTTTT CASSSLREWGTGELFF
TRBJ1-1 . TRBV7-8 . TGTGCCAGCAGCCGATGGGCCTCGAACACTGAAGCTTTCTTT CASSRWASNTEAFF
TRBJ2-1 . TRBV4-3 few TGCGCCAGCAGCCAAGATAGGTCAGGGCCGAGCTCCTACAATGAGCAGTTCTTC CASSQDRSGPSSYNEQFF
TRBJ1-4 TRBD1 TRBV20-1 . TGCAGTGCTAGCAGACAGGGGAGGGGTGAAAAACTGTTTTTT CSASRQGRGEKLFF
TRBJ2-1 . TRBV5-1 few TGCGCCAGCAGCGTTAAAGGGAGCTCCTACAATGAGCAGTTCTTC CASSVKGSSYNEQFF
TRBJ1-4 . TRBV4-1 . TGCGCCAGCAGCCAAGAGGGCCAAGAAAAACTGTTTTTT CASSQEGQEKLFF
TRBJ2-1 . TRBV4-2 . TGTGCCAGCAGCCAACAGGGTCCAAGGAGAGATGAGCAGTTCTTC CASSQQGPRRDEQFF
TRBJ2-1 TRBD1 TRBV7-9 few TGTGCCAGCAGCTACGGACAGGTTAGCTACAATGAGCAGTTCTTC CASSYGQVSYNEQFF
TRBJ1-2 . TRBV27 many TGTGCCAGCATTCGTCGGTTCCCCCGGGGCTACACCTTC CASIRRFPRGYTF
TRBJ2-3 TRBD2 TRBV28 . TGTGCCAGCAGTTTAAGACTAGCGGGGGGCGGTACGCAGTATTTT CASSLRLAGGGTQYF
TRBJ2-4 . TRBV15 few TGTGCCACAGAAACCACAGGGGCCAAAAACATTCAGTACTTC CATETTGAKNIQYF
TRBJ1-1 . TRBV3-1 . TGTGCCAGCAGCCAAGATGCAACGGCGAACACTGAAGCTTTCTTT CASSQDATANTEAFF
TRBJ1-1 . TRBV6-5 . TGTGCCAGCAGTTACGCGACGAAGGGGGTAACTGAAGCTTTCTTT CASSYATKGVTEAFF
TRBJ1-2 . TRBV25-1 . TGTGCCAGCAGTAAATCCCGACCCTATGGCTACACCTTC CASSKSRPYGYTF
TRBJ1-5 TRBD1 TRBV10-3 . TGTGCCATCAGTGAAGGACAGGGGCGCAATCAGCCCCAGCATTTT CAISEGQGRNQPQHF
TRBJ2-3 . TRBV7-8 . TGTGCCAGCACGCGAGAACTAGGGAATTCAGATACGCAGTATTTT CASTRELGNSDTQYF
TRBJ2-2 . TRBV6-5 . TGTGCCAGCAGTTACGAGGGACCGCACACCGGGGAGCTGTTTTTT CASSYEGPHTGELFF
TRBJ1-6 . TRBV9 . TGTGCCAGCAGCGTAGCTTCGAATTCACCCCTCCACTTT CASSVASNSPLHF
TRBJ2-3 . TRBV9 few TGTGCCAGCAGCTTATCCCGGGCCCAGGATACGCAGTATTTT CASSLSRAQDTQYF